The present TCR beta chain was sequenced within a study of T cells in Graves' hyperthyroidism and ophthalmopathy. In regard to this clonotype: The antigen is not known.

RNA transcripts provided the source from which TCR beta CDR3 regions were amplified. HTBI primers drove first-round RT-PCR of the TCR CDR3. TCRdb reprocessed the multiplex PCR reads via MiXCR and lists one record per CDR3 protein. The data show about 520,000 distinct CDR3 sequences, roughly 24% seen once. Trimming took 0 bases from V and 2 from J; bases not matched to a gene: 7. Germline CDR1 reads SGHVS; CDR2 reads FNYEAQ. This CDR3 is 17 amino acids long. Whole-study findings and limits: Through a model of 13 V-J features, ophthalmopathy was separated from stable hyperthyroidism.

Diagnostic assessment was based on clinical symptoms, serum thyroxine and TRAb, thyroid ultrasound and orbital computed tomography. Sequencing used blood. The clonotype comes from a woman aged 25-40 years with Graves' ophthalmopathy. The rearrangement links TRBV7-6 to TRBJ2-5, with 9 bases matching TRBD2. The DNA for the CDR3 is TGTGCCAGCAGCTTAGCGTTATTAGCGGGAGAACAAGAGACCCAGTACTTC. Protein: CASSLALLAGEQETQYF.